Listed below are T cell receptor beta chains from one sample, sequenced in a study of shared clonotypes between healthy human individuals. Sequencing used immunoSEQ multiplex PCR; TCRdb keeps in-frame clones, though not all of them. This table holds about 1.1 million clones, approximately 75% found once. The specimen was memory CD4+ T cells from PBMCs. These TCRs come from a young man in good health. Some clones in this sample may be carry-over from other donors' samples. Each CDR3 is given with its conserved first and last residue. A D gene is named only where the DNA matches it firmly. Where a row states a size, it is once, few, many or the class of an expanded clone; other rows omit it.

J gene	D gene	V gene	clone size	CDR3 DNA	CDR3 protein
TRBJ2-2	-	TRBV5-4	-	TGTGCCAGCAGCTTGTACGGATCGAACACCGGGGAGCTGTTTTTT	CASSLYGSNTGELFF
TRBJ1-5	TRBD1	TRBV25-1	-	TGTGCCAGCAGTGACTCGACAGGGTACAGCAATCAGCCCCAGCATTTT	CASSDSTGYSNQPQHF
TRBJ2-2	TRBD1	TRBV13	-	TGTGCCAGCAGCACCAGGACAGGGTACACCGGGGAGCTGTTTTTT	CASSTRTGYTGELFF
TRBJ2-5	TRBD2	TRBV5-1	-	TGCGCCAGCAGCCTTGGCGGGGGGATTCGAGAGACCCAGTACTTC	CASSLGGGIRETQYF
TRBJ2-3	TRBD2	TRBV5-1	-	TGCGCCAGCAGCTTGGTGGCGGGAGGGGGTGATACGCAGTATTTT	CASSLVAGGGDTQYF
TRBJ1-2	-	TRBV28	once	TGTGCCAGCAGTACCTACTGGGGACCTGATGGCTACACCTTC	CASSTYWGPDGYTF
TRBJ2-2	TRBD2	TRBV2	-	TGTGCCAGCAGCTCGACTAGCGGATCGACCGGGGAGCTGTTTTTT	CASSSTSGSTGELFF
TRBJ2-5	-	TRBV18	-	TGTGCCAGCTCACTCACCGCCGGGCTGGGAGAGACCCAGTACTTC	CASSLTAGLGETQYF
TRBJ1-3	-	TRBV6-5	many	TGTGCCAGCAGTTACTCTTCCAGGGTTGGAAACACCATATATTTT	CASSYSSRVGNTIYF
TRBJ2-7	TRBD2	TRBV4-1	-	TGCGCCAGCAGCCAACCGACTAGCGGGAAGAGCTCCTACGAGCAGTACTTC	CASSQPTSGKSSYEQYF
TRBJ2-7	TRBD1	TRBV6-5	-	TGTGCCAGCAGAACCGGGACAGAGACCGAGCAGTACTTC	CASRTGTETEQYF
TRBJ2-5	TRBD2	TRBV9	once	TGTGCCAGCAGCGTAGGAACTAGCGGGAGCCTGGGGCAAGAGACCCAGTACTTC	CASSVGTSGSLGQETQYF
TRBJ2-7	-	TRBV28	-	TGTGCCAGCAGTTTAGGGCAGACCGGCGAGCAGTACTTC	CASSLGQTGEQYF
TRBJ2-1	TRBD1	TRBV7-9	-	TGTGCCAGCAGCTTCCTTTTCCAGGGGGCCTACAATGAGCAGTTCTTC	CASSFLFQGAYNEQFF
TRBJ2-3	-	TRBV18	-	TGTGCCAGCTCACCCGGTCTAGGAGTAGCTGGCACAGATACGCAGTATTTT	CASSPGLGVAGTDTQYF
TRBJ2-7	TRBD1	TRBV18	-	TGTGCCAGCTCACCGGGACAGAAGTTCTACGAGCAGTACTTC	CASSPGQKFYEQYF
TRBJ2-3	TRBD2	TRBV5-1	-	TGCGCCAGCAGCTGGGGGACTAGCGGGAAAGGAGATACGCAGTATTTT	CASSWGTSGKGDTQYF
TRBJ1-4	-	TRBV5-1	-	TGCGCCAGCAGCCGAGACGGACTTAATGAAAAACTGTTTTTT	CASSRDGLNEKLFF
TRBJ1-3	-	TRBV9	once	TGTGCCAGCAGCGCGATGGGACCTAGCTCTGGAAACACCATATATTTT	CASSAMGPSSGNTIYF
TRBJ2-1	-	TRBV5-6	-	TGTGCCAGCAGCTTGACAGGGTTTCTGAATGAGCAGTTCTTC	CASSLTGFLNEQFF
TRBJ2-2	-	TRBV12-5	-	TGTGCTAGTGGTAATGACAGGATATCGAACACCGGGGAGCTGTTTTTT	CASGNDRISNTGELFF
TRBJ1-2	TRBD1	TRBV28	-	TGTGCCAGCAGTTTGGGGGCCTGGGACAGTGGCTACACCTTC	CASSLGAWDSGYTF
TRBJ2-5	-	TRBV4-3	-	TGCGCCAGCAGCCAAACAAGGAGCAGGTGGGATGGGTTGGCCCAGTACTTC	CASSQTRSRWDGLAQYF
TRBJ1-2	TRBD1	TRBV30	-	TGTGCCTGGAATTTGGACAGGGGAATTGGTGGCTACACCTTC	CAWNLDRGIGGYTF
TRBJ1-2	-	TRBV11-2	-	TGTGCCAGCAGCCCTCTGCGGGGGTTAATGGATGGCTACACCTTC	CASSPLRGLMDGYTF
TRBJ2-5	-	TRBV7-7	-	TGTGCCAGCAGCTCGACTAGGGCATCTGGGGCCCAGTACTTC	CASSSTRASGAQYF
TRBJ2-1	TRBD2	TRBV11-1	-	TGTGCCAGCAGCTTCCTAGCGGGAGATCGGTCGTGGCAGTTCTTC	CASSFLAGDRSWQFF
TRBJ2-1	-	TRBV9	-	TGTGCCAGCAGCGTGACCCAAGGGACCCCCTACAATGAGCAGTTCTTC	CASSVTQGTPYNEQFF
TRBJ2-7	TRBD2	TRBV29-1	-	TGCAGCGCTGGGCAGCGGGGGAACTACGAGCAGTACTTC	CSAGQRGNYEQYF
TRBJ2-7	-	TRBV11-2	-	TGTGCCAGCAGCTGGACCGACGGCCCCTACGAGCAGTACTTC	CASSWTDGPYEQYF
TRBJ2-5	-	TRBV25-1	-	TGTGCCAGCAGCCTAAAGGCGGGGCCCCGAGAGACCCAGTACTTC	CASSLKAGPRETQYF
TRBJ2-7	TRBD2	TRBV9	-	TGTGCCAGCAGCGCAACTAGCGGGAGTTTCCACGAGCAGTACTTC	CASSATSGSFHEQYF
TRBJ2-4	TRBD1	TRBV5-1	-	TGCGCCAGCAGTAGGACAGGCCCTCCGTCGGAAAACATTCAGTACTTC	CASSRTGPPSENIQYF
TRBJ2-1	TRBD2	TRBV27	-	TGTGCCAGCAGCTCCCCCGGGACTAGCGGTCTCGATGAGCAGTTCTTC	CASSSPGTSGLDEQFF
TRBJ2-1	-	TRBV4-1	-	TGCGCCAGCAGCCGCGGGGGCGCGCGGGATCACAATGAGCAGTTCTTC	CASSRGGARDHNEQFF